Presented here are 9 T cell receptor beta chains from one specimen sequenced in a study of CD8 T cells in ankylosing spondylitis. TCRdb re-derived calls from the 5' RACE reads in MiXCR, one entry per CDR3 protein. The sample records under 250,000 distinct CDR3 sequences, 30% to 40% being singletons. Material: blood, either unsorted or a sorted T cell fraction (not recorded which). These receptors were collected from a male donor with ankylosing spondylitis or in good health (not recorded which).

The V gene is TRBV21-1, the J gene TRBJ1-2; the table's TRBD1 call for D was not verified on the DNA. TRBV21-1 is a known pseudogene. There are 15 residues in the CDR3. The CDR3 region is CASSKRGHANYGYTF. DNA of the CDR3: TGTGCCAGCAGCAAAAGGGGTCATGCTAACTATGGCTACACCTTC.

The chain uses TRBV7-2 and TRBJ2-2; no clear D gene. CDR3 length: 14 residues. Germline V CDR1 and CDR2: SGHTA, FQGNSA. V was clipped by 6 bases and J by 8 bases, with 16 bases between them. The CDR3 loop is CASRTGSRAGELFF. CDR3 sequence (DNA): TGTGCCAGCAGGACCGGATCCCGGGCTGGGGAGCTGTTTTTT.

There are many counts of this clonotype. The V call is TRBV20-1, the J call TRBJ2-5; D unclear. This CDR3 is 12 amino acids long. Germline CDR1 DFQATT, CDR2 SNEGSKA (reference sequence). V was clipped by 5 bases and J by 5 bases, with 12 bases between them. CDR3 loop: CSAGPREETQYF. The DNA for the CDR3 is TGCAGTGCTGGGCCTAGAGAGGAGACCCAGTACTTC.

This sequence joins TRBV10-3 and TRBJ1-4, with 8 bases lining up with TRBD1. Germline values: CDR1 ENHRY, CDR2 SYGVKD. After removal of 6 bases from V and 6 bases from J, the junction contained 0 bases not matched to a gene. The CDR3 totals 12 residues. CDR3 in amino acids: CAIRQGDEKLFF. CDR3 bases: TGTGCCATCAGACAGGGGGATGAAAAACTGTTTTTT.

The genes are TRBV29-1 and TRBJ2-1, with TRBD2 matching over 8 bases. The V gene end was trimmed by 8 bases and the J gene end by 0 bases; junction bases not matched to a gene: 6. Per germline, CDR1 SQVTM and CDR2 ANQGSEA. The CDR3 is made up of 14 amino acids. The CDR3 nucleotides are TGCAGCTTGTCTGCGGGGGGCTCCTACAATGAGCAGTTCTTC. Translated: CSLSAGGSYNEQFF.

This chain uses TRBV6-1 with TRBJ2-2; D gene unclear. Per the germline V gene, CDR1 is MNHNS and CDR2 is SASEGT. V was shortened by 7 bases and J by 0 bases, with 9 bases between the two germline ends. The CDR3 covers 14 residues. In DNA form, the CDR3 reads TGTGCCAGCAAAGTTGCTCCGAACACCGGGGAGCTGTTTTTT. Protein: CASKVAPNTGELFF.

The V gene is TRBV18, the J gene TRBJ1-2; a possible D gene is TRBD1 (5 bases). V was trimmed by 4 bases and J by 6 bases, leaving 12 bases between them. The CDR3 runs 13 residues. CDR1 KGHSH and CDR2 LQKENI come from the germline V gene. The CDR3 reads CASSRRGTDGYTF. In DNA form, the CDR3 reads TGTGCCAGCTCACGACGTGGGACGGATGGCTACACCTTC.

The chain carries TRBV29-1 and TRBJ2-1; D remains unclear. The germline V and J ends were trimmed by 6 bases and 7 bases, with 7 bases remaining between them. CDR1 is SQVTM and CDR2 is ANQGSEA in the germline V gene. The CDR3 has 10 amino acids. The CDR3 loop reads CSVLGNEQFF. CDR3 DNA sequence: TGCAGCGTGTTGGGGAATGAGCAGTTCTTC.

The table lists this clonotype with a count of one. The rearrangement uses TRBV10-2 and TRBJ1-3; D gene uncertain. Germline V gene lookup returns CDR1 WSHSY and CDR2 SAAADI. The ends were cut back, 5 bases at V and 0 bases at J, with 8 bases in the middle. This CDR3 has 14 amino acids. CDR3 protein: CASSPTPSGNTIYF. In DNA, the CDR3 is TGCGCCAGCAGTCCCACGCCCTCTGGAAACACCATATATTTT.